This entry features one T cell receptor beta chain sequence. The data are from a study of T cell changes during pregnancy in multiple sclerosis. V was cut by 1 base and J by 8 bases, with 16 bases left in between. From germline, CDR1 is SGDLS and CDR2 YYNGEE. The CDR3 is made up of 16 amino acids. Sequencing used immunoSEQ multiplex PCR; TCRdb keeps in-frame clones, though not all of them. The sample lists 35,000 to 45,000 clones, approximately 90% occurring once. The sample in question was CD4+ T cells from peripheral blood mononuclear cells, obtained after pregnancy. This clonotype originated in a female donor with multiple sclerosis, enrolled in a pregnancy study. J is TRBJ1-6 and V is TRBV9; D perhaps matches TRBD1 (6 bases). CDR3 coding DNA: TGTGCCAGCAGCGTATCGCCCCAGGGGAGCGATTCACCCCTCCACTTT. Encoded protein: CASSVSPQGSDSPLHF. Combining the CDR3 with reference TRBV9 and TRBJ1-6 gives the whole variable domain DSGVTQTPKHLITATGQRVTLRCSPRSGDLSVYWYQQSLDQGLQFLIQYYNGEERAKGNILERFSAQQFPDLHSELNLSSLELGDSALYFCASSVSPQGSDSPLHFGNGTRLTVT.